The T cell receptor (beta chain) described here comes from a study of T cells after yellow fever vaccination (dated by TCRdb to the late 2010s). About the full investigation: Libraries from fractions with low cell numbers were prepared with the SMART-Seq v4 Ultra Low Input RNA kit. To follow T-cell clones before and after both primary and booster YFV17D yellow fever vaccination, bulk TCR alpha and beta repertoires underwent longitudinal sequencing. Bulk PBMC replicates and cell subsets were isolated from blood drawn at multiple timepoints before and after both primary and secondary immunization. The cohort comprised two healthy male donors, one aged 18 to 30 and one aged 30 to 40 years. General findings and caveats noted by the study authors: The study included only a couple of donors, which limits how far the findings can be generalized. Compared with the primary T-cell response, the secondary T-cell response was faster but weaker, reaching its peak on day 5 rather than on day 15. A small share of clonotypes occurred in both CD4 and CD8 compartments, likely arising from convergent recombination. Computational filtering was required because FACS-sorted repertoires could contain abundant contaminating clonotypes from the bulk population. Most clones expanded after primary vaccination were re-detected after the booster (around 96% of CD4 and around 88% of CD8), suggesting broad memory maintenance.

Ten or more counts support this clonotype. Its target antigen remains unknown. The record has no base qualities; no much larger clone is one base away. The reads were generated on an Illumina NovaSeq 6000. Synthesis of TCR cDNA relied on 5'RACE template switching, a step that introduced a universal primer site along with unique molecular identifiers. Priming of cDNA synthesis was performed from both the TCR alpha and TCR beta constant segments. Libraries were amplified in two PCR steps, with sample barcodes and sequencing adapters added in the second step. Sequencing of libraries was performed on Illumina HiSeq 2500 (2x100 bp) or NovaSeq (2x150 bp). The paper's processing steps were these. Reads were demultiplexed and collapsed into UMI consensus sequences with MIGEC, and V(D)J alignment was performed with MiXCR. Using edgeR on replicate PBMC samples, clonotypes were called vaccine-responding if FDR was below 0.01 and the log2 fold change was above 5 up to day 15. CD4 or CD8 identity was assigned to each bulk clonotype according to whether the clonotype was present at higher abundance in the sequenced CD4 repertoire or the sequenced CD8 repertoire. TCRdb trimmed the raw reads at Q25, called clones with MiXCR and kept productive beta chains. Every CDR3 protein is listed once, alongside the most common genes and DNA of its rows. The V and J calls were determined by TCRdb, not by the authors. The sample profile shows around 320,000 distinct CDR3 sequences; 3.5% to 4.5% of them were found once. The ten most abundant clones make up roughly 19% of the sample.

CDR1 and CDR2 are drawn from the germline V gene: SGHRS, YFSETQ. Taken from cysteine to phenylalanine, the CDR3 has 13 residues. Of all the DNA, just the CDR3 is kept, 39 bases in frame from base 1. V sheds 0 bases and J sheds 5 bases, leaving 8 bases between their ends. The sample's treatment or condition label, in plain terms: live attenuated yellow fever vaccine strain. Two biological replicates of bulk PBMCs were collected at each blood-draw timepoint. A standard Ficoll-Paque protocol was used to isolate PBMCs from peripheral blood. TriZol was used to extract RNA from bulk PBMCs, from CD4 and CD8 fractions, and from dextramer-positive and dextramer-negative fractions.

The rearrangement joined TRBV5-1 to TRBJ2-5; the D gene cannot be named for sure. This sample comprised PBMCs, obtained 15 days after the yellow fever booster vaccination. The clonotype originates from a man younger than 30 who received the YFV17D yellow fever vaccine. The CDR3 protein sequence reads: CASSLGDPETQYF. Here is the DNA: TGCGCCAGCAGCTTGGGCGACCCGGAGACCCAGTACTTC.